Below, 23 T cell receptor beta chains from the same sample are listed, as sequenced in a study of T cells after yellow fever vaccination. Each CDR3 protein is one row after TCRdb ran MiXCR on the 5' RACE reads. The sample lists about 170,000 distinct CDR3 sequences, approximately 11% occurring once. The source was CD8+ T cells sorted from PBMCs, collected 15 days after the yellow fever booster vaccination. The source is a man aged 18 to 30 who received the YFV17D yellow fever vaccine.

This rearrangement joins TRBV20-1 to TRBJ1-3; D remains ambiguous. Germline V lookup: CDR1 DFQATT, CDR2 SNEGSKA (reference sequence). The CDR3 covers 14 residues. V dropped 4 bases and J dropped 0 bases, with 10 bases sitting between them. The CDR3 reads CSATDTFSGNTIYF. The CDR3 DNA reads as TGCAGTGCTACAGACACCTTCTCTGGAAACACCATATATTTT.

This clonotype appeared a few times. This rearrangement joins TRBV10-1 to TRBJ2-1; maybe TRBD1 (6 bases). Germline CDR1 WNHNN, CDR2 SYGVQD (reference sequence). V was cut by 8 bases and J by 9 bases, with 17 bases left in between. The CDR3 covers 13 residues. Here the CDR3 reads CASGDRNRGEQFF. As DNA, the CDR3 is TGCGCCAGCGGCGACAGGAATCGGGGTGAGCAGTTCTTC.

J is TRBJ2-2 and V is TRBV12-3 or TRBV12-4; D perhaps matches TRBD2 (6 bases). V was trimmed by 8 bases and J by 3 bases, leaving 16 bases between them. This CDR3 is 15 amino acids long. CDR3 in amino acids: CASRRGTSYTGELFF. The DNA for the CDR3 is TGTGCCAGCCGCCGGGGGACTTCCTACACCGGGGAGCTGTTTTTT.

This chain links TRBV4-3 with TRBJ2-1; a weak D match, TRBD2 (6 bases). CDR3 length: 15 residues. V dropped 0 bases and J dropped 7 bases, with 13 bases sitting between them. In germline, CDR1 is LGHNA, CDR2 YSLEER. The CDR3 DNA is TGCGCCAGCAGCCAAGATTGGAGGGTAGGAAATGAGCAGTTCTTC. Translated, it gives CASSQDWRVGNEQFF.

This clonotype has ten or more counts. The chain couples TRBV19 to TRBJ2-3; 7 nucleotides match TRBD2. V was clipped by 7 bases and J by 0 bases; unmatched bases: 10. CDR1 and CDR2 (germline): LNHDA, SQIVND (reference sequence). The CDR3 has 16 residues. The CDR3: CASKRGWRESTDTQYF. For the CDR3, the DNA is TGTGCCAGTAAAAGGGGATGGCGGGAGAGCACAGATACGCAGTATTTT. Combining the CDR3 with reference TRBV19 and TRBJ2-3 gives the whole variable domain DGGITQSPKYLFRKEGQNVTLSCEQNLNHDAMYWYRQDPGQGLRLIYYSQIVNDFQKGDIAEGYSVSREKKESFPLTVTSAQKNPTAFYLCASKRGWRESTDTQYFGPGTRLTVL.

J is TRBJ2-3 and V is TRBV28; 10 nucleotides agree with TRBD2. The CDR3 spans 14 residues. CDR1 is MDHEN and CDR2 is SYDVKM in the germline V gene. Unmatched junction bases numbered 9, after V lost 7 bases and J lost 8 bases. The CDR3 spells CASTQRGGLGTQYF. DNA for the CDR3: TGTGCCAGCACCCAGCGGGGGGGCCTTGGTACGCAGTATTTT.

This clonotype was seen a few times. V usage is TRBV7-6 and J usage is TRBJ2-2, with a possible D match to TRBD1 (7 bases). CDR1 is SGHVS and CDR2 is FNYEAQ in the germline V gene. The ends were cut back, 3 bases at V and 6 bases at J, with 11 bases in the middle. The CDR3 spans 14 residues. The CDR3 nucleotides are TGTGCCAGCAGCTTTACAGGGGAGGCCGGGGAGCTGTTTTTT. Amino acid sequence: CASSFTGEAGELFF.

V gene TRBV7-9 combines with J gene TRBJ2-1; TRBD2 is a possible D gene (5 bases). The CDR3 is 13 amino acids. V gave up 5 bases and J gave up 12 bases, with 17 bases separating them. Germline V lookup: CDR1 SEHNR, CDR2 FQNEAQ (reference sequence). This CDR3 is CASSPSGLVGQFF. CDR3 coding DNA: TGTGCCAGCAGCCCCTCGGGGTTGGTCGGGCAGTTCTTC.

The rearrangement joins TRBV10-3 to TRBJ2-5; a weak D match, TRBD2 (6 bases). The CDR3 runs to 15 residues. CDR1 is ENHRY and CDR2 is SYGVKD in the germline V gene. Trimming pared 4 bases from V and 3 bases from J, leaving 15 bases between. The CDR3 here is CAISAPSEGEETQYF. DNA of the CDR3: TGTGCCATCAGTGCCCCTAGCGAAGGGGAAGAGACCCAGTACTTC.

In its sample, this clonotype was seen a few times. This chain links TRBV4-3 with TRBJ1-4; no clear D gene. The CDR3 length is 14 residues. Germline V gene data show CDR1 as LGHNA and CDR2 as YSLEER. Trimming removed 3 bases at V and 0 bases at J, with 5 bases between. The DNA for the CDR3 is TGCGCCAGCAGCCAGGGCGCAACTAATGAAAAACTGTTTTTT. This translates into CASSQGATNEKLFF.

In its sample, this clonotype was seen a few times. The chain joins TRBV6-6 to TRBJ1-5; the D gene is possibly TRBD1 (6 bases). This CDR3 has 15 amino acids. Germline CDR1 MNHNY, CDR2 SVGAGI (reference sequence). V was trimmed by 6 bases and J by 0 bases, leaving 12 bases between them. The CDR3 region has the DNA TGTGCCAGCAGAGACCCAGGGGCTAGCAATCAGCCCCAGCATTTT. The encoded protein is CASRDPGASNQPQHF.

The chain links TRBV11-2 to TRBJ1-2; D gene ambiguous. This CDR3 is built from 12 residues. Trimming removed 0 bases from V and 8 bases from J, with 7 bases in between. Germline CDR1 reads SGHAT; CDR2 reads FQNNGV. CDR3: CASSLEKRGYTF. In DNA, the CDR3 is TGTGCCAGCAGCTTAGAGAAGAGGGGCTACACCTTC. The full variable domain, rest sourced from reference TRBV11-2 and TRBJ1-2, is EAGVAQSPRYKIIEKRQSVAFWCNPISGHATLYWYQQILGQGPKLLIQFQNNGVVDDSQLPKDRFSAERLKGVDSTLKIQPAKLEDSAVYLCASSLEKRGYTFGSGTRLTVV.

This clonotype has only a few counts. This sequence joins TRBV27 and TRBJ2-1, with unresolved D. Germline V CDR1 and CDR2: MNHEY, SMNVEV (reference sequence). Trimming removed 2 bases at V and 6 bases at J, with 8 bases between. The CDR3 consists of 13 residues. The CDR3 DNA reads as TGTGCCAGCAGTTTAGGTCGGGCCAATGAGCAGTTCTTC. Translated, it gives CASSLGRANEQFF.

This clonotype was detected many times. The genes are TRBV7-9 and TRBJ1-1; D is uncertain. With 2 bases removed from V and 0 bases from J, the gap between germline ends came to 1 base. There are 12 residues in the CDR3. Germline V lookup: CDR1 SEHNR, CDR2 FQNEAQ (reference sequence). CDR3 bases: TGTGCCAGCAGCTTAATGAACACTGAAGCTTTCTTT. Amino acids: CASSLMNTEAFF.

The gene calls are TRBV6-2 or TRBV6-3 and TRBJ2-7; D unclear. The germline V and J ends were trimmed by 2 bases and 7 bases, with 15 bases remaining between them. Germline CDR1 reads MNHEY; CDR2 reads SVGEGT. This CDR3 is 14 amino acids long. The CDR3 sequence is CASSYTDGAGEQYF. The CDR3 DNA is TGTGCCAGCAGTTACACGGACGGTGCCGGGGAGCAGTACTTC.

This clonotype was recorded at least ten times. Compared with germline, one end of the junction differs, possibly owing to a read error. This chain joins TRBV7-9 and TRBJ2-7; D could derive from TRBD1 or TRBD2 (5 bases each). Germline CDR1 is SEHNR and CDR2 is FQNEAQ (reference sequence). This CDR3 contains 11 residues. The CDR3 here is CASSLGDGYSF. The DNA for the CDR3 is TGTGCCAGCAGCTTAGGGGACGGCTATTCTTTC.

A few counts support this clonotype. The rearrangement uses TRBV6-2 or TRBV6-3 and TRBJ2-3; 7 bases align to TRBD1. The CDR3 totals 15 residues. The junction had 6 bases not matched to a gene; V was cut back by 2 bases and J by 4 bases. The V gene's germline CDR1 is MNHEY and CDR2 SVGEGT. CDR3 loop: CASSYEGAGADTQYF. The CDR3 region has the DNA TGTGCCAGCAGTTACGAGGGGGCAGGGGCAGATACGCAGTATTTT.

This clonotype was picked up one time. The J gene is TRBJ1-6, the V gene TRBV11-2; 8 bases match TRBD1. This CDR3 has 18 residues. Trimming at V came to 5 bases and at J to 10 bases, leaving 19 bases not matched to a gene. The germline gives CDR1 SGHAT, CDR2 FQNNGV. CDR3 sequence: CASSLRLEDRAASSPLHF. CDR3 nucleotides: TGTGCCAGCAGCCTACGCCTCGAGGACAGGGCAGCCAGCTCACCCCTCCACTTT.

This clonotype was counted at least ten times. The chain employs TRBV20-1 and TRBJ2-1; a weak D match, TRBD1 (6 bases). V was clipped by 5 bases and J by 7 bases, with 18 bases between them. The CDR3 is made up of 14 amino acids. CDR1 is DFQATT, CDR2 SNEGSKA, per germline (reference sequence). The CDR3 is CSAGQSRQANEQFF. Here the CDR3 DNA reads TGCAGTGCTGGCCAATCCAGACAGGCTAATGAGCAGTTCTTC.

This clonotype showed up just a few times. This rearrangement joins TRBV29-1 to TRBJ2-1; D is uncertain. This CDR3 region has 13 residues. V was shortened by 5 bases and J by 3 bases, with 11 bases between the two germline ends. Germline values: CDR1 SQVTM, CDR2 ANQGSEA. This chain's CDR3 is CSVRSKYYNEQFF. CDR3 DNA: TGCAGCGTTCGTTCGAAATACTACAATGAGCAGTTCTTC.

This rearrangement joins TRBV6-1 to TRBJ1-6; TRBD1 aligns across 12 bases. CDR1 is MNHNS, CDR2 SASEGT, per germline. With 6 bases clipped from V and 8 bases from J, the junction kept 11 bases outside the gene matches. The CDR3 is 17 amino acids. The CDR3 reads CASSRDRGRIEYSPLHF. The DNA for the CDR3 is TGTGCCAGCAGCCGGGACAGGGGGCGCATTGAGTATTCACCCCTCCACTTT.

V is TRBV6-4 and J is TRBJ2-1; weak D call: TRBD2 (5 bases). V was trimmed by 11 bases and J by 9 bases, leaving 23 bases between them. Germline CDR1 reads MRHNA; CDR2 reads SNTAGT. This CDR3 has 14 residues. The CDR3 coding sequence is TGTGCCCATACCGTAGGAGGTCCCTTAGGTGAGCAGTTCTTC. Amino acids: CAHTVGGPLGEQFF.

The V call is TRBV28, the J call TRBJ2-2; no clear D. Germline V gene lookup returns CDR1 MDHEN and CDR2 SYDVKM. V gave up 5 bases and J gave up 2 bases, with 9 bases separating them. The CDR3 extends over 14 amino acids. CDR3 nucleotides: TGTGCCAGCAGTCGGGCGGCTAACACCGGGGAGCTGTTTTTT. This sequence encodes CASSRAANTGELFF.